The 8 T cell receptor beta chains below all came from one sample that was sequenced in a study of shared clonotypes between healthy human individuals. Clones were sequenced by immunoSEQ multiplex PCR, and TCRdb holds only the in-frame ones, with some missing. The sample records roughly 300,000 clones, 87% being singletons. Sequenced input: memory CD8+ T cells sorted from blood. As for subset: CD45RO+ cells pooled with CCR7-negative TemRA cells. The source is a young man in good health.

The gene calls are TRBV4-1 and TRBJ2-7, with D unresolved. CDR1 and CDR2 (germline): MGHRA, YSYEKL. V lost 4 bases to trimming and J lost 3 bases, with 10 bases between them. CDR3 size: 13 residues. The CDR3 sequence is CASSLRPGYEQYF. CDR3 DNA sequence: TGCGCCAGCAGCCTACGCCCGGGCTACGAGCAGTACTTC.

The rearrangement joins TRBV27 to TRBJ2-7, with TRBD1 matching over 8 bases. The CDR3 is made up of 14 amino acids. Germline V gene data show CDR1 as MNHEY and CDR2 as SMNVEV (reference sequence). Trimming removed 2 bases from V and 7 bases from J; junction bases left unmatched: 7. The CDR3, as DNA: TGTGCCAGCAGTTTACAGGGGGCGCCGGGTGAGCAGTACTTC. This sequence encodes CASSLQGAPGEQYF.

This clone was counted a few times. The chain links TRBV29-1 to TRBJ1-2, with a tentative D call TRBD1 (5 bases). Trimming left V 1 base short and J 3 bases short, with 9 bases between. The germline V gene has CDR1 SQVTM and CDR2 ANQGSEA. This CDR3 region has 13 residues. Here the CDR3 reads CSVEARGDYGYTF. Here the CDR3 DNA reads TGCAGCGTTGAAGCACGGGGGGACTATGGCTACACCTTC.

The chain joins TRBV4-1 to TRBJ1-2; D unresolved. The CDR3 is 14 residues long. V dropped 3 bases and J dropped 6 bases, with 14 bases sitting between them. Germline CDR1 is MGHRA and CDR2 is YSYEKL. The CDR3 DNA reads TGCGCCAGCAGCCAGAACATGGGATTCGATGGCTACACCTTC. Its translation is CASSQNMGFDGYTF.

The V call is TRBV7-6, the J call TRBJ2-1, with 11 nucleotides matching TRBD2. The CDR3 contains 16 residues. The germline CDR1 and CDR2 sequences are SGHVS and FNYEAQ. V was pared by 5 bases and J by 2 bases, with 5 bases of the junction left unmatched. The CDR3 sequence: CASSLLAGGPYNEQFF. In DNA, the CDR3 is TGTGCCAGCAGCCTTTTAGCGGGGGGGCCCTACAATGAGCAGTTCTTC.

This chain connects TRBV7-2 to TRBJ1-5; D perhaps matches TRBD1 (5 bases). The CDR3 extends over 14 amino acids. V was trimmed by 1 base and J by 7 bases, leaving 11 bases between them. Germline CDR1 is SGHTA and CDR2 is FQGNSA. The CDR3 protein is CASSLVGGGQPQHF. The CDR3 region has the DNA TGTGCCAGCAGCTTAGTTGGTGGGGGACAGCCCCAGCATTTT.

This chain connects TRBV7-2 to TRBJ2-5; D gene unclear. The CDR3 is made up of 12 amino acids. With 2 bases removed from V and 7 bases from J, the gap between germline ends came to 8 bases. Germline V gene data show CDR1 as SGHTA and CDR2 as FQGNSA. CDR3 bases: TGTGCCAGCAGCTTATTCCCGGCGACCCAGTACTTC. Protein product: CASSLFPATQYF.

CDR3 DNA: TGTGCCTGGAGTCAGCGTAAATCCTACGAGCAGTACTTC. Translation: CAWSQRKSYEQYF. The J gene is TRBJ2-7, the V gene TRBV30; no firm D call. Germline V gives CDR1 GTSNPN, CDR2 SVGIG (reference sequence). Trimming took 2 bases from V and 1 from J, leaving 9 bases between them. CDR3 size: 13 residues.